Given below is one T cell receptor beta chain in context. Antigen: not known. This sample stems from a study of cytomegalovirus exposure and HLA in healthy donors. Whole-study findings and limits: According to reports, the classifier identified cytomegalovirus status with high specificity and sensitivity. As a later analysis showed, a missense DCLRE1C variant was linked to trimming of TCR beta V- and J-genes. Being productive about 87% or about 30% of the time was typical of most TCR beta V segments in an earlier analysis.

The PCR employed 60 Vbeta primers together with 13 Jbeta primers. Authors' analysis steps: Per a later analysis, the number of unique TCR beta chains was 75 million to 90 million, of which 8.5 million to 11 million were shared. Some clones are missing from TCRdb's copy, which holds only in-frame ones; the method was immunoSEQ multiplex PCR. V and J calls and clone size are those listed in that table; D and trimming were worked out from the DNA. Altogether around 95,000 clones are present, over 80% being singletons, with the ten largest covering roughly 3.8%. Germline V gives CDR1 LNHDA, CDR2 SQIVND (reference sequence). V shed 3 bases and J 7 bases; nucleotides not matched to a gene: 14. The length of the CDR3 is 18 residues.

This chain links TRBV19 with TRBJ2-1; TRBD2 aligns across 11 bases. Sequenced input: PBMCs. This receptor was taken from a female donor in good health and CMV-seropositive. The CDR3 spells CASSIGRFALAGVNEQFF. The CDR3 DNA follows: TGTGCCAGTAGTATTGGGAGGTTCGCACTAGCGGGGGTTAATGAGCAGTTCTTC.